This T cell receptor (beta chain) emerged from a study of early T cells in non-severe SARS-CoV-2 infection. Study context: Alpha and beta chains were unpaired, from unsorted whole-blood bulk RNA.

The CDR3 has 13 residues. V was clipped by 1 base and J by 4 bases, with 8 bases between them. CDR1 and CDR2 (germline): SGHVS, FQNEAQ. This clonotype has a count of ten or more. Unique molecular identifiers tagged individual cDNA molecules. TCRdb reprocessed the 5' RACE reads via MiXCR and lists one record per CDR3 protein. The table records some 91,000 distinct CDR3 sequences, less than 15% of them present only once. This sequence originates from an adult who was a healthcare worker with PCR-confirmed SARS-CoV-2 infection or an uninfected control (not recorded which). The source material was whole blood. The chain combines TRBV7-8 with TRBJ2-7; D gene unclear. CDR3 nucleotide sequence: TGTGCCAGCAGCTTAGTCTCCCGATACGAGCAGTACTTC. Protein: CASSLVSRYEQYF. Together with reference TRBV7-8 and TRBJ2-7, the CDR3 gives the full variable domain: GAGVSQSPRYKVAKRGQDVALRCDPISGHVSLFWYQQALGQGPEFLTYFQNEAQLDKSGLPSDRFFAERPEGSVSTLKIQRTQQEDSAVYLCASSLVSRYEQYFGPGTRLTVT.